The clone carrying this T cell receptor (beta chain) has only a few counts. Its antigen is as yet unknown. Gene and germline names: mouse. This sample is part of a study of CD8+ T cells in alopecia areata. Study-wide findings and caveats: In patients, TCRs were shared less clearly than in mice, and HLA may possibly be involved.

Once RNA had been extracted, it was reverse transcribed into cDNA to act as the sequencing template. Produced via immunoSEQ multiplex PCR; TCRdb's table is partial and in-frame only. Singletons are absent from the sample, which has over 100,000 clones. This TCR came from a C3H/HeJ mouse with alopecia areata. MHC haplotype of the strain: H2-k. The sequenced material came from lesional skin.

The chain's CDR3 is CASSEGQNSAETLYF. CDR3 bases read: TGTGCCAGCAGTGAAGGACAAAATAGTGCAGAA. The chain employs TRBV13-3 and TRBJ2-3; possibly TRBD1 for D (5 bases). The read ends 4 residues before the CDR3 terminus; that terminus is restored from the germline J gene. The germline gives CDR1 NNHDY, CDR2 SYVADS. CDR3 length equals 15 residues. Trimming removed 2 bases at V and 0 bases at J, with 10 bases between.